The TCR beta chain described here comes from a study of T cell changes during pregnancy in multiple sclerosis. This table comes from immunoSEQ multiplex PCR, and its TCRdb copy is limited to in-frame clones, with some not included. The sample consists of over 90,000 clones, 90% of them appearing once. The CDR3 totals 12 residues. Germline CDR1 reads SGHAT; CDR2 reads FQNNGV. Trimming pared 5 bases from V and 5 bases from J, leaving 4 bases between. This TCR came from a female donor in good health, enrolled as a control in a pregnancy study. The sequencing used peripheral blood, collected in the second trimester of pregnancy. The chain joins TRBV11-2 to TRBJ1-6; D not resolved. The CDR3 DNA reads as TGTGCCAGCAGCCTACATAATTCACCCCTCCACTTT. Amino acids: CASSLHNSPLHF.